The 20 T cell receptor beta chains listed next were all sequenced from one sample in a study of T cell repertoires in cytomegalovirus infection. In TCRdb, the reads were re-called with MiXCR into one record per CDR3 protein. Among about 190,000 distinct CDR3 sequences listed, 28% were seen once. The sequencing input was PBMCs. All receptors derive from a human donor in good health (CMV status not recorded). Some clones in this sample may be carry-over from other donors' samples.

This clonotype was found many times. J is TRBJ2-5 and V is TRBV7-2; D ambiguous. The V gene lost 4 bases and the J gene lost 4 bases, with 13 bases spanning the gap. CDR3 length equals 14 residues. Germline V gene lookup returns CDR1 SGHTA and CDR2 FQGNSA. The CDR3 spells CASSSSSGRETQYF. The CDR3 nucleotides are TGTGCCAGCAGCTCAAGTTCAGGTCGAGAGACCCAGTACTTC. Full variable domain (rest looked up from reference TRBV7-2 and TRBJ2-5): GAGVSQSPSNKVTEKGKDVELRCDPISGHTALYWYRQSLGQGLEFLIYFQGNSAPDKSGLPSDRFSAERTGGSVSTLTIQRTQQEDSAVYLCASSSSSGRETQYFGPGTRLLVL.

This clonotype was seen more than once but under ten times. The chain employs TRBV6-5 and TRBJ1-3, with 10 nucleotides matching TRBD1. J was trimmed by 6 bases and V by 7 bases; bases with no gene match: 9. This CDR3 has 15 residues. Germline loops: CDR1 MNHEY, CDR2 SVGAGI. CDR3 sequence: CASIKRTGGTNTIYF. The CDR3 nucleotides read TGTGCCAGCATTAAGCGGACAGGGGGAACAAACACCATATATTTT.

DNA for the CDR3: TGTGCCAGCAGCTTAGTTTGGCCGAGCTCCTATAATTCACCCCTCCACTTT. Residues: CASSLVWPSSYNSPLHF. The chain couples TRBV7-2 to TRBJ1-6; D gene ambiguous. Germline values: CDR1 SGHTA, CDR2 FQGNSA. Between the trimmed V and J ends, which lost 1 base and 0 bases, there was a span of 10 bases. The CDR3 is 17 residues long.

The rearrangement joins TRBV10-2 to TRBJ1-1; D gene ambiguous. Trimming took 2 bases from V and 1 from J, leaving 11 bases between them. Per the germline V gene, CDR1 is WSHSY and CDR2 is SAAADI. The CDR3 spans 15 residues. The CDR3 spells CASSEAGEPNTEAFF. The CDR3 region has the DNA TGCGCCAGCAGTGAGGCCGGGGAGCCGAACACTGAAGCTTTCTTT.

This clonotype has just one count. The CDR3 region has the DNA TGTGCCAGCAGTTACGACAGGGGGACTAATGAAAAACTGTTTTTT. This sequence encodes CASSYDRGTNEKLFF. This chain joins TRBV6-6 and TRBJ1-4, with TRBD1 identical over 9 bases. The germline V gene encodes CDR1 MNHNY and CDR2 SVGAGI (reference sequence). J lost 2 bases, V lost 2 bases, and 0 bases had no gene match. The CDR3 has 15 amino acids.

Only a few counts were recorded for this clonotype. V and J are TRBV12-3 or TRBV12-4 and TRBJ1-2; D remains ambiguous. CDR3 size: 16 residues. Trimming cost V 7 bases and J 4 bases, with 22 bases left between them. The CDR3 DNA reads TGTGCCAGCACCTCCTCCGGGTCAGCCCCTAGCTATGGCTACACCTTC. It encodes CASTSSGSAPSYGYTF.

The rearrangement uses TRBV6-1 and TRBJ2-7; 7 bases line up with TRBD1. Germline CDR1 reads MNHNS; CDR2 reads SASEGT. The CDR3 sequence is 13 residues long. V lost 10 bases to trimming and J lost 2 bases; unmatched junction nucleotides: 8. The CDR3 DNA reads TGTGCCACCGTAGGGACAGTTCCCTACGAGCAGTACTTC. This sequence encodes CATVGTVPYEQYF.

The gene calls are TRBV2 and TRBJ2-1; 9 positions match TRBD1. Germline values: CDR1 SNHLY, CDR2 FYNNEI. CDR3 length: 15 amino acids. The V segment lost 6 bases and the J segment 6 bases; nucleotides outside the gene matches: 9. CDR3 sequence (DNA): TGTGCCAGCAGCACCGGGACAGGGAGCCCCAATGAGCAGTTCTTC. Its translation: CASSTGTGSPNEQFF.

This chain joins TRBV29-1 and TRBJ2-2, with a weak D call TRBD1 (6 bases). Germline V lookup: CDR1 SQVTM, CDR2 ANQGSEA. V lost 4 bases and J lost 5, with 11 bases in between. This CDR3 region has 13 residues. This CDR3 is CSVGTVLTGELFF. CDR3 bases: TGCAGCGTTGGGACAGTTCTTACCGGGGAGCTGTTTTTT.

The CDR3 DNA is TGCAGCGCCAGGGACGGCAATCAGCCCCAGCATTTT. This codes for CSARDGNQPQHF. The J gene is TRBJ1-5, the V gene TRBV29-1, with a possible D match to TRBD1 (5 bases). The germline CDR1 and CDR2 sequences are SQVTM and ANQGSEA. This CDR3 comprises 12 residues. V gave up 7 bases and J gave up 2 bases, with 9 bases separating them. Variable domain in full (rest from reference TRBV29-1 and TRBJ1-5): SAVISQKPSRDICQRGTSLTIQCQVDSQVTMMFWYRQQPGQSLTLIATANQGSEATYESGFVIDKFPISRPNLTFSTLTVSNMSPEDSSIYLCSARDGNQPQHFGDGTRLSIL.

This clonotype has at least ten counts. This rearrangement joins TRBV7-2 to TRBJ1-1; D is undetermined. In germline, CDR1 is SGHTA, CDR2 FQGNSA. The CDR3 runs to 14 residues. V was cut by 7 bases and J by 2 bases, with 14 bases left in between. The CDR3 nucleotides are TGTGCCAGCACCTCTCCCCGTGAAAACACTGAAGCTTTCTTT. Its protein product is CASTSPRENTEAFF. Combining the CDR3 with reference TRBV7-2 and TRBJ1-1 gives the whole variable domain GAGVSQSPSNKVTEKGKDVELRCDPISGHTALYWYRQSLGQGLEFLIYFQGNSAPDKSGLPSDRFSAERTGGSVSTLTIQRTQQEDSAVYLCASTSPRENTEAFFGQGTRLTVV.

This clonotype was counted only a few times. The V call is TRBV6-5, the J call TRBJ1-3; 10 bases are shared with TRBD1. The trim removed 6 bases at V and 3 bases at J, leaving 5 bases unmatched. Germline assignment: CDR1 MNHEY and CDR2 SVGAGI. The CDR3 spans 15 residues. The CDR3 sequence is CASSSDRGHGNTIYF. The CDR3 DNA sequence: TGTGCCAGCAGCTCAGACAGGGGGCATGGAAACACCATATATTTT.

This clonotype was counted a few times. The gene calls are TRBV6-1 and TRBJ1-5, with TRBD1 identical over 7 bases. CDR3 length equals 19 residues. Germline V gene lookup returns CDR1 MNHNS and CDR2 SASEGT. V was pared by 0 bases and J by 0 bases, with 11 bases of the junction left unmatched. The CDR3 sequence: CASSEATGLLDYSNQPQHF. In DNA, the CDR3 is TGTGCCAGCAGTGAAGCGACAGGGCTACTCGATTATAGCAATCAGCCCCAGCATTTT.

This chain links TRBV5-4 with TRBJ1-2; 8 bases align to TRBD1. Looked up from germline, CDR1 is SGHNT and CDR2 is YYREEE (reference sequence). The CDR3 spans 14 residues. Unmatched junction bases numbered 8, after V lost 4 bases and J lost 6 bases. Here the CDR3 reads CASSGTQGGNGYTF. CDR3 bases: TGTGCCAGCAGCGGGACACAGGGGGGTAATGGCTACACCTTC.

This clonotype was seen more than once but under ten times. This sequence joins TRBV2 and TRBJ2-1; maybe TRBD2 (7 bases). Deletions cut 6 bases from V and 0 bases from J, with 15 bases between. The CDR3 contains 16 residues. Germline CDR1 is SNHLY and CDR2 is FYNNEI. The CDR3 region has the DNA TGTGCCAGCAGATCGACCGCGGGGGCCTCCTACAATGAGCAGTTCTTC. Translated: CASRSTAGASYNEQFF. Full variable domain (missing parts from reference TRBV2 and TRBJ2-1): EPEVTQTPSHQVTQMGQEVILRCVPISNHLYFYWYRQILGQKVEFLVSFYNNEISEKSEIFDDQFSVERPDGSNFTLKIRSTKLEDSAMYFCASRSTAGASYNEQFFGPGTRLTVL.

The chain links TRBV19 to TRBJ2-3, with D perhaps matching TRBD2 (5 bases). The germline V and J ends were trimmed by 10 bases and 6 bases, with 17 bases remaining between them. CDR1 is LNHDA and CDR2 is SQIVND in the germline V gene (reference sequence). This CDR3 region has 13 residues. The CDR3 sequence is CATREVADDTQYF. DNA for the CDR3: TGTGCCACTCGGGAAGTAGCTGATGATACGCAGTATTTT.

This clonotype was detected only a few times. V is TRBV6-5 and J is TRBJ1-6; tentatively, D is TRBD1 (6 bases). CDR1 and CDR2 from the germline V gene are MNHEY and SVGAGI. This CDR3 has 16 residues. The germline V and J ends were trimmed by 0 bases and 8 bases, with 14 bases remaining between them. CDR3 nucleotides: TGTGCCAGCAGTTACTCGGGCAGGGGAGGCGATTCACCCCTCCACTTT. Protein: CASSYSGRGGDSPLHF.

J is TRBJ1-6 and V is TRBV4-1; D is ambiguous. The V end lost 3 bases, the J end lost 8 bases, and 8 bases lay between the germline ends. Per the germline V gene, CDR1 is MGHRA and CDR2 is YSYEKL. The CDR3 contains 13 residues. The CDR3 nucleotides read TGCGCCAGCAGCCAGACGCAGTATTCACCCCTCCACTTT. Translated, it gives CASSQTQYSPLHF.

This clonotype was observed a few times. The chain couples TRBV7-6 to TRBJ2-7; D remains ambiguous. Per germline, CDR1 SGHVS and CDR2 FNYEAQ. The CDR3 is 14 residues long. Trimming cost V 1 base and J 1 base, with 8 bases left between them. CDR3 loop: CASSLEGGSYEQYF. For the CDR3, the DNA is TGTGCCAGCAGCTTAGAGGGCGGTTCCTACGAGCAGTACTTC.

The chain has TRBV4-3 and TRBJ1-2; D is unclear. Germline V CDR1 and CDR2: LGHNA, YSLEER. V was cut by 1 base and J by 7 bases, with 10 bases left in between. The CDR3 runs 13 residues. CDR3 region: CASSQVRPGGYTF. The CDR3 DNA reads TGCGCCAGCAGCCAAGTACGGCCGGGTGGCTACACCTTC.